Listed here are 30 T cell receptor beta chains from one sample, sequenced in a study of tumor-infiltrating lymphocytes in localized non-small cell lung cancer. The repertoire was sequenced with immunoSEQ multiplex PCR; TCRdb's copy has only in-frame clones and lacks some. The repertoire holds around 16,000 clones, with approximately 70% as singletons. The sample comprised lung tumor tissue. These receptors all come from a human donor with non-small cell lung cancer.

There are a few counts of this clone. The J gene is TRBJ1-2, the V gene TRBV5-6; possibly TRBD1 for D (5 bases). Germline V gene sequence: CDR1 SGHDT, CDR2 YYEEEE. V lost 1 base and J 4 bases, leaving 17 bases between the germline ends. The CDR3 covers 16 residues. CDR3 sequence: CASSLWAGSSGYGYTF. The CDR3 nucleotides are TGTGCCAGCAGCTTGTGGGCAGGGAGTTCTGGCTATGGCTACACCTTC.

This clone was seen a handful of times. The genes are TRBV5-5 and TRBJ1-4; D may be TRBD1 (6 bases). There are 16 residues in the CDR3. The V end was cut by 1 base, the J end by 3 bases, with 13 bases between. The germline V gene has CDR1 SGHKS and CDR2 YYEKEE (reference sequence). CDR3 protein: CASSLNAGQSNEKLFF. The CDR3 bases are TGTGCCAGCAGCTTGAACGCCGGACAGTCTAATGAAAAACTGTTTTTT.

The chain joins TRBV5-8 to TRBJ2-2; 10 bases are shared with TRBD2. V was clipped by 2 bases and J by 4 bases; unmatched bases: 11. CDR3 length: 18 amino acids. Germline CDR1 and CDR2: SGHTS and YDEGEE. The CDR3 DNA reads as TGTGCCAGCAGCTTCAGCCCGACTGTAGCGGGGGGCACCGGGGAGCTGTTTTTT. This translates into CASSFSPTVAGGTGELFF.

The genes are TRBV10-1 and TRBJ1-2; D is ambiguous. This CDR3 is built from 12 residues. From germline, CDR1 is WNHNN and CDR2 SYGVQD (reference sequence). V dropped 3 bases and J dropped 4 bases, with 6 bases sitting between them. The CDR3, as DNA: TGCGCCAGCAGTGACAGCACCTATGGCTACACCTTC. Protein product: CASSDSTYGYTF.

The chain combines TRBV4-1 with TRBJ2-1; D may match TRBD1 or TRBD2 (5 bases each). Trimming shortened V by 1 base and J by 4 bases, and 11 bases separated the two germline ends. The V gene's germline CDR1 is MGHRA and CDR2 YSYEKL. This CDR3 comprises 15 residues. The CDR3 DNA is TGCGCCAGCAGCCAAGGTAGCTGGGGGTACAATGAGCAGTTCTTC. It is translated as CASSQGSWGYNEQFF.

This clone was recorded once. The V gene is TRBV10-1, the J gene TRBJ2-1; weak D call: TRBD1 (5 bases). Germline values: CDR1 WNHNN, CDR2 SYGVQD (reference sequence). The CDR3 is 15 residues long. The ends were cut back, 2 bases at V and 9 bases at J, with 17 bases in the middle. The CDR3 sequence: CASSESQGTFSEQFF. The CDR3 DNA reads as TGCGCCAGCAGTGAGAGTCAGGGTACGTTCAGTGAGCAGTTCTTC.

The chain combines TRBV6-1 with TRBJ1-2; D possibly corresponds to TRBD1 (6 bases). V was pared by 4 bases and J by 4 bases, with 13 bases between. CDR1 MNHNS and CDR2 SASEGT come from the germline V gene. This CDR3 is built from 14 residues. CDR3: CASSALTGFYGYTF. In DNA form, the CDR3 reads TGTGCCAGCAGTGCCCTCACAGGGTTCTATGGCTACACCTTC.

This clone was picked up a small number of times. The rearrangement uses TRBV5-6 and TRBJ2-5; D uncertain. Trimming pared 4 bases from V and 0 bases from J, leaving 10 bases between. The length of the CDR3 is 14 residues. Germline V gene sequence: CDR1 SGHDT, CDR2 YYEEEE. CDR3 amino acids: CASSPVGYQETQYF. CDR3 bases: TGTGCCAGCAGCCCCGTGGGGTACCAAGAGACCCAGTACTTC.

This rearrangement joins TRBV6-5 to TRBJ1-1; D unclear. V lost 5 bases and J lost 1, with 8 bases in between. Germline V lookup: CDR1 MNHEY, CDR2 SVGAGI. CDR3 length equals 13 residues. CDR3 in DNA: TGTGCCAGCAGTACCCGTTGGAACACTGAAGCTTTCTTT. Translated: CASSTRWNTEAFF.

V is TRBV18 and J is TRBJ1-2, with D perhaps TRBD1 (6 bases). Germline CDR1 is KGHSH and CDR2 is LQKENI. The CDR3 totals 14 residues. V lost 3 bases and J 8 bases, leaving 16 bases between the germline ends. The CDR3 is CASSPIGQGYGYTF. CDR3 in DNA: TGTGCCAGCTCACCGATCGGGCAGGGGTACGGCTACACCTTC.

The V gene is TRBV7-9, the J gene TRBJ2-5; the match to TRBD1 covers 10 bases. The trim removed 5 bases at V and 1 base at J, leaving 10 bases unmatched. Germline V CDR1 and CDR2: SEHNR, FQNEAQ (reference sequence). This CDR3 has 17 residues. The CDR3 coding sequence is TGTGCCAGCAGCCTTCGACAGGGGGCCCTTTCCCAAGAGACCCAGTACTTC. As protein: CASSLRQGALSQETQYF.

This chain uses TRBV7-6 with TRBJ2-7; D is possibly TRBD1 or TRBD2 (7 bases each). The CDR3 is 14 amino acids. Germline V gene data show CDR1 as SGHVS and CDR2 as FNYEAQ. The germline V and J ends were trimmed by 5 bases and 5 bases, with 16 bases remaining between them. DNA for the CDR3: TGTGCCAGCAGCCGTGGGAGGGGGCCCAACGAGCAGTACTTC. This codes for CASSRGRGPNEQYF.

The chain recombines TRBV28 with TRBJ1-5; 9 bases align to TRBD1. There are 14 residues in the CDR3. Germline V gene sequence: CDR1 MDHEN, CDR2 SYDVKM. V was pared by 4 bases and J by 7 bases, with 5 bases of the junction left unmatched. CDR3 residues: CASSSDRGLQPQHF. CDR3 sequence (DNA): TGTGCCAGCAGTTCCGACAGGGGGTTACAGCCCCAGCATTTT.

This clone was picked up a small number of times. The chain combines TRBV19 with TRBJ1-5; TRBD1 might be the D (5 bases). V gave up 8 bases and J gave up 4 bases, with 18 bases separating them. Germline V gene data show CDR1 as LNHDA and CDR2 as SQIVND (reference sequence). CDR3 length equals 15 residues. The CDR3 coding sequence is TGTGCCAGTCATCTACCTGGCAGGGCGAATCAGCCCCAGCATTTT. It yields the protein CASHLPGRANQPQHF.

V usage is TRBV5-1 and J usage is TRBJ1-1; TRBD1 aligns across 9 bases. The CDR3 consists of 14 residues. Trimming removed 6 bases from V and 0 bases from J; junction bases left unmatched: 3. Germline assignment: CDR1 SGHRS and CDR2 YFSETQ. CDR3 nucleotides: TGCGCCAGCACCGGGACAGGGTTGAACACTGAAGCTTTCTTT. Translation gives CASTGTGLNTEAFF.

The J gene is TRBJ2-1, the V gene TRBV11-3, with D tentatively TRBD2 (7 bases). The V gene lost 0 bases and the J gene lost 0 bases, with 15 bases spanning the gap. This CDR3 is built from 18 residues. CDR1 is SGHNT, CDR2 YENEEA, per germline. The CDR3 here is CASSLEIGGGLSYNEQFF. The CDR3 region has the DNA TGTGCCAGCAGCTTAGAAATCGGCGGGGGCCTCTCCTACAATGAGCAGTTCTTC.

V and J are TRBV18 and TRBJ2-1, with 8 bases matching TRBD1. The CDR3 loop spans 15 amino acids. CDR1 is KGHSH and CDR2 is LQKENI in the germline V gene. Trimming removed 2 bases from V and 6 bases from J; junction bases left unmatched: 6. The CDR3 DNA follows: TGTGCCAGCTCACCAGGACAGGGTACGGCCAATGAGCAGTTCTTC. Translation: CASSPGQGTANEQFF. Full variable domain (rest looked up from reference TRBV18 and TRBJ2-1): NAGVMQNPRHLVRRRGQEARLRCSPMKGHSHVYWYRQLPEEGLKFMVYLQKENIIDESGMPKERFSAEFPKEGPSILRIQQVVRGDSAAYFCASSPGQGTANEQFFGPGTRLTVL.

This chain joins TRBV5-1 and TRBJ2-5; 7 bases fit TRBD1. The J call may not be correct, given that the DNA end is closer to TRBJ2-7. The CDR3 spans 14 residues. Germline CDR1 and CDR2: SGHRS and YFSETQ. The CDR3 is CASSLAQQGSEQYF. The CDR3 DNA is TGCGCCAGCAGCTTGGCACAACAGGGGAGCGAGCAGTACTTC.

The CDR3 coding sequence is TGTGCCAGCACCGTGGGCCTTTTAAATGGCTACACCTTC. Its translation: CASTVGLLNGYTF. The chain carries TRBV7-9 and TRBJ1-2; D remains unclear. The CDR3 extends over 13 amino acids. Trimming removed 7 bases from V and 6 bases from J, with 15 bases in between. The V gene's germline CDR1 is SEHNR and CDR2 FQNEAQ (reference sequence).

The chain carries TRBV15 and TRBJ2-6, with 13 bases matching TRBD2. The CDR3 runs 22 residues. The V and J ends lost 0 bases and 2 bases, in that order; junction bases with no gene match: 13. Germline V gives CDR1 LNHNV, CDR2 YYDKDF (reference sequence). The CDR3 nucleotides read TGTGCCACCAGCAGAGATAACTTGAATGTAGGACTAGCGGGAGCTGGGGCCAACGTCCTGACTTTC. It encodes CATSRDNLNVGLAGAGANVLTF.

V gene TRBV11-2 combines with J gene TRBJ2-7, with D tentatively TRBD1 (5 bases). The length of the CDR3 is 12 residues. Germline CDR1 and CDR2: SGHAT and FQNNGV. Between the trimmed V and J ends, which lost 7 bases and 1 base, there was a span of 8 bases. The CDR3: CASKGRSYEQYF. CDR3 nucleotides: TGTGCCAGCAAGGGGCGATCCTACGAGCAGTACTTC.

The chain combines TRBV28 with TRBJ1-2; the D gene is possibly TRBD1 (6 bases). The CDR3 runs 14 residues. V lost 10 bases and J 4 bases, leaving 19 bases between the germline ends. Germline assignment: CDR1 MDHEN and CDR2 SYDVKM. The CDR3 nucleotides read TGTGCCATTACAGAGGGGGGAAGCGGCTATGGCTACACCTTC. It translates to CAITEGGSGYGYTF.

The J gene is TRBJ2-1, the V gene TRBV30; 10 bases map to TRBD2. V shed 1 base, J shed 5 bases, and the junction held 5 bases outside the gene matches. Per the germline V gene, CDR1 is GTSNPN and CDR2 is SVGIG (reference sequence). There are 15 residues in the CDR3. The CDR3 here is CAWSALAGVNNEQFF. The CDR3 DNA sequence: TGTGCCTGGAGTGCCCTAGCGGGGGTCAACAATGAGCAGTTCTTC.

This sequence joins TRBV5-1 and TRBJ2-7; the match to TRBD1 covers 8 bases. The CDR3 totals 14 residues. After removal of 2 bases from V and 1 base from J, the junction contained 2 bases not matched to a gene. From germline, CDR1 is SGHRS and CDR2 YFSETQ. CDR3 protein: CASSLDRGSYEQYF. Here the CDR3 DNA reads TGCGCCAGCAGCTTAGACAGGGGTTCCTACGAGCAGTACTTC.

The genes are TRBV15 and TRBJ1-2; D unresolved. The CDR3 totals 14 residues. Germline V CDR1 and CDR2: LNHNV, YYDKDF (reference sequence). Trimming left V 0 bases short and J 5 bases short, with 10 bases between. CDR3 in DNA: TGTGCCACCAGCAGAGATTTCGGGTCATATGGCTACACCTTC. Translation gives CATSRDFGSYGYTF.

A single count supports this clone. The chain combines TRBV30 with TRBJ2-1; D gene unclear. Germline loops: CDR1 GTSNPN, CDR2 SVGIG (reference sequence). The CDR3 covers 12 residues. Trimming took 2 bases from V and 10 from J, leaving 12 bases between them. The CDR3 sequence: CAWSPSVGEQFF. In nucleotides, the CDR3 is TGTGCCTGGAGTCCGTCTGTGGGGGAGCAGTTCTTC.

This chain connects TRBV9 to TRBJ1-6; 8 positions agree with TRBD1. CDR1 and CDR2 from the germline V gene are SGDLS and YYNGEE. The V gene end was trimmed by 0 bases and the J gene end by 3 bases; junction bases not matched to a gene: 2. This CDR3 is built from 16 residues. For the CDR3, the DNA is TGTGCCAGCAGCGTAGGAACAGGGGGCTATAATTCACCCCTCCACTTT. Translation: CASSVGTGGYNSPLHF.

The chain's CDR3 is CASRGTSTGELFF. DNA for the CDR3: TGTGCCAGCAGGGGGACTAGCACCGGGGAGCTGTTTTTT. The J gene is TRBJ2-2, the V gene TRBV7-9; 8 nucleotides match TRBD2. The trim removed 6 bases at V and 4 bases at J, leaving 1 base unmatched. The CDR3 consists of 13 residues. From germline, CDR1 is SEHNR and CDR2 FQNEAQ (reference sequence).

This sequence joins TRBV2 and TRBJ1-1; the D is unclear. Per germline, CDR1 SNHLY and CDR2 FYNNEI. The CDR3 has 15 residues. V dropped 2 bases and J dropped 3 bases, with 13 bases sitting between them. As DNA, the CDR3 is TGTGCCAGCAGTGAACTCGAGCCGGACGACACTGAAGCTTTCTTT. This encodes CASSELEPDDTEAFF.

This clone showed up just once. The gene calls are TRBV7-2 and TRBJ2-7, with 9 positions matching TRBD1. This CDR3 spans 15 amino acids. CDR1 is SGHTA and CDR2 is FQGNSA in the germline V gene. After removal of 4 bases from V and 4 bases from J, the junction contained 8 bases not matched to a gene. In DNA form, the CDR3 reads TGTGCCAGCAGCTCGCCCGACAGGGGGGAATACGAGCAGTACTTC. Amino acid sequence: CASSSPDRGEYEQYF.